A single sample is the source of the 20 T cell receptor beta chains below, sequenced in a study of blood T cell repertoires in COVID-19. TCRdb's copy holds only in-frame clones and misses some; the assay was immunoSEQ multiplex PCR. The sample has 200,000 to 250,000 clones, around 89% seen once. The material sequenced was peripheral blood. These receptors were collected from a woman aged 40 to 50 with acute or convalescent COVID-19.

The CDR3 nucleotides read TGTGCCACCAGCAGAGACCGGGAGGCGGGTCAGCCCCAGCATTTT. Its protein product is CATSRDREAGQPQHF. This chain joins TRBV15 and TRBJ1-5, with unresolved D. From germline, CDR1 is LNHNV and CDR2 YYDKDF (reference sequence). The CDR3 runs to 15 residues. Trimming removed 0 bases from V and 6 bases from J, with 12 bases in between.

V usage is TRBV6-5 and J usage is TRBJ1-3; D perhaps matches TRBD1 (5 bases). Trimming took 10 bases from V and 0 from J, leaving 16 bases between them. CDR3 length: 15 residues. Germline CDR1 reads MNHEY; CDR2 reads SVGAGI. The CDR3 protein is CATVRVLSSGNTIYF. DNA for the CDR3: TGTGCCACCGTCAGGGTGCTTTCCTCTGGAAACACCATATATTTT.

Details on this clone: The sample contains more than one DNA sequence encoding this CDR3. The chain uses TRBV9 and TRBJ2-5; TRBD2 matches 7 bases. This CDR3 region has 13 residues. J lost 5 bases, V lost 1 base, and 2 bases had no gene match. CDR1 SGDLS and CDR2 YYNGEE come from the germline V gene. CDR3 sequence reads: CASSVRGGETQYF. DNA of the CDR3: TGTGCCAGCAGCGTACGGGGAGGGGAGACCCAGTACTTC.

A single count supports this clone. The chain uses TRBV5-1 and TRBJ1-2, with 10 bases fitting TRBD1. Germline CDR1 is SGHRS and CDR2 is YFSETQ. The CDR3 has 14 amino acids. V trimming: 0 bases; J trimming: 8 bases; junction bases outside the gene matches: 4. The DNA of the CDR3 is TGCGCCAGCAGCTTGGCAGGGACAGGGGACGGCTACACCTTC. It yields the protein CASSLAGTGDGYTF.

This clone was seen only once. This rearrangement joins TRBV4-1 to TRBJ1-4; 10 nucleotides agree with TRBD1. CDR3 size: 18 residues. Germline lookup yields CDR1 MGHRA and CDR2 YSYEKL. Germline trimming cut 2 bases from V and 7 bases from J; bases unmatched to any gene: 13. CDR3 bases: TGCGCCAGCAGCCAACGTCCCGGGACAGGGGCCGCGGGTGAAAAACTGTTTTTT. This encodes CASSQRPGTGAAGEKLFF.

The chain has TRBV11-2 and TRBJ1-2; 9 positions agree with TRBD1. V shed 5 bases, J shed 4 bases, and the junction held 8 bases outside the gene matches. Germline CDR1 is SGHAT and CDR2 is FQNNGV. The CDR3 sequence is 15 residues long. This chain's CDR3 is CASSPSNRGPYGYTF. The CDR3 DNA is TGTGCCAGCAGCCCCAGCAACAGGGGGCCCTATGGCTACACCTTC.

The chain couples TRBV4-1 to TRBJ1-2; TRBD1 matches 11 bases. The CDR3 extends over 16 amino acids. The germline V gene encodes CDR1 MGHRA and CDR2 YSYEKL. Unmatched junction bases numbered 5, after V lost 1 base and J lost 4 bases. This chain's CDR3 is CASSQGDRGFFYGYTF. The CDR3 coding sequence is TGCGCCAGCAGCCAAGGGGACAGGGGGTTCTTCTATGGCTACACCTTC.

The rearrangement joins TRBV2 to TRBJ1-2, with D unresolved. Germline V gene data show CDR1 as SNHLY and CDR2 as FYNNEI. V was cut by 3 bases and J by 2 bases, with 7 bases left in between. This CDR3 spans 13 amino acids. The CDR3 region has the DNA TGTGCCAGCAGTGATCTCTTAAACTATGGCTACACCTTC. Protein product: CASSDLLNYGYTF.

For the CDR3, the DNA is TGCGCCAGCAGCCCCGGGACAGGGGGCCACGAGCAGTACGTC. Its translation is CASSPGTGGHEQYV. V and J are TRBV5-1 and TRBJ2-7; 12 bases are shared with TRBD1. V gave up 4 bases and J gave up 5 bases; unmatched junction bases: 4. The CDR3 consists of 14 residues. Germline V gene data show CDR1 as SGHRS and CDR2 as YFSETQ.

The chain recombines TRBV21-1 with TRBJ1-1; the table's D call of TRBD1 was not tested on the DNA. TRBV21-1 is a documented pseudogene. This CDR3 spans 15 amino acids. The CDR3 spells CASPDRENSYTEAFF. DNA for the CDR3: TGTGCCAGCCCTGACAGGGAGAATTCGTACACTGAAGCTTTCTTT.

The V gene is TRBV5-1, the J gene TRBJ2-3; 7 bases agree with TRBD1. V shed 4 bases and J 3 bases; nucleotides not matched to a gene: 5. Germline CDR1 and CDR2: SGHRS and YFSETQ. This CDR3 contains 14 residues. The CDR3 region is CASSADRVTDTQYF. As DNA, the CDR3 is TGCGCCAGCAGCGCAGACAGGGTAACAGATACGCAGTATTTT.

The rearrangement uses TRBV27 and TRBJ2-6; possible D gene TRBD1, 5 bases. Trimming stripped 7 bases from V and 1 base from J, with 20 bases between. The CDR3 length is 18 residues. Germline V gives CDR1 MNHEY, CDR2 SMNVEV (reference sequence). The CDR3 sequence is CASKKGNSYPSGANVLTF. The CDR3 nucleotides are TGTGCCAGCAAGAAGGGGAACTCTTACCCTTCTGGGGCCAACGTCCTGACTTTC. The full variable domain, with the rest looked up from reference TRBV27 and TRBJ2-6, is EAQVTQNPRYLITVTGKKLTVTCSQNMNHEYMSWYRQDPGLGLRQIYYSMNVEVTDKGDVPEGYKVSRKEKRNFPLILESPSPNQTSLYFCASKKGNSYPSGANVLTFGAGSRLTVL.

The gene calls are TRBV13 and TRBJ1-2, with TRBD1 matching 10 bases. Germline V gene sequence: CDR1 PRHDT, CDR2 FYEKMQ (reference sequence). The CDR3 contains 17 residues. The V and J ends lost 5 bases and 7 bases, in that order; junction bases with no gene match: 16. The CDR3 here is CASSQRDRGSGHGGYTF. Here the CDR3 DNA reads TGTGCCAGCAGCCAACGGGACAGGGGATCTGGCCATGGTGGCTACACCTTC.

The chain has TRBV5-1 and TRBJ2-3; D may be TRBD1 (6 bases). Trimming shortened V by 6 bases and J by 4 bases, and 21 bases separated the two germline ends. Germline CDR1 and CDR2: SGHRS and YFSETQ. CDR3 length: 16 amino acids. This chain's CDR3 is CASTNTNRDASDTQYF. CDR3 bases: TGCGCCAGCACCAATACTAACAGGGATGCGTCAGATACGCAGTATTTT. Full variable domain (remainder filled in from reference TRBV5-1 and TRBJ2-3): KAGVTQTPRYLIKTRGQQVTLSCSPISGHRSVSWYQQTPGQGLQFLFEYFSETQRNKGNFPGRFSGRQFSNSRSEMNVSTLELGDSALYLCASTNTNRDASDTQYFGPGTRLTVL.

This rearrangement joins TRBV2 to TRBJ1-2, with D uncertain. CDR1 SNHLY and CDR2 FYNNEI come from the germline V gene. V lost 6 bases and J lost 8, with 7 bases in between. The CDR3 totals 10 residues. The CDR3 sequence: CASRGGGYTF. The CDR3 region has the DNA TGTGCCAGCAGAGGAGGAGGCTACACCTTC.

This chain joins TRBV19 and TRBJ1-1, with 7 nucleotides matching TRBD1. The CDR3 spans 15 residues. Germline V lookup: CDR1 LNHDA, CDR2 SQIVND (reference sequence). V trimming: 4 bases; J trimming: 1 base; junction bases outside the gene matches: 6. CDR3: CASSNRGTSNTEAFF. Written as DNA, the CDR3 is TGTGCCAGTAGTAACAGGGGAACCTCGAACACTGAAGCTTTCTTT.

This clone was seen just once. The chain employs TRBV3-1 (or the pseudogene TRBV3-2) and TRBJ2-3; D is possibly TRBD2 (7 bases). Germline V gene sequence: CDR1 LGHDT, CDR2 YNNKEL (reference sequence). The CDR3 consists of 16 residues. V lost 1 base to trimming and J lost 2 bases, with 13 bases between them. The CDR3 spells CASSQGLGGVTDTQYF. CDR3 nucleotides: TGTGCCAGCAGCCAAGGATTAGGGGGGGTCACAGATACGCAGTATTTT.

The V call is TRBV6-4, the J call TRBJ2-5; 11 bases fit TRBD2. V was pared by 0 bases and J by 5 bases, with 11 bases of the junction left unmatched. Germline assignment: CDR1 MRHNA and CDR2 SNTAGT. This CDR3 spans 18 amino acids. CDR3 sequence (DNA): TGTGCCAGCAGTGACTCGATGGTAATTAGCGGGGGGGCGGAGACCCAGTACTTC. Amino acid sequence: CASSDSMVISGGAETQYF.

The chain is built from TRBV18 and TRBJ1-1, with TRBD1 matching over 7 bases. V was clipped by 3 bases and J by 0 bases; unmatched bases: 1. The CDR3 extends over 14 amino acids. Germline V gives CDR1 KGHSH, CDR2 LQKENI. CDR3 sequence: CASSPGQMNTEAFF. CDR3 coding DNA: TGTGCCAGCTCACCGGGACAGATGAACACTGAAGCTTTCTTT.

The CDR3 DNA reads TGCGCCAGCAGCCAAGATCGGAGGCGGAGGTCATGTGAGCAGTACGTC. Translated: CASSQDRRRRSCEQYV. The gene calls are TRBV4-1 and TRBJ2-7; D perhaps matches TRBD2 (5 bases). Germline V gives CDR1 MGHRA, CDR2 YSYEKL. Trimming left V 0 bases short and J 7 bases short, with 19 bases between. The CDR3 runs to 16 residues.